The clone carrying this T cell receptor beta chain showed up just a few times. The antigen is unknown. These data are taken from a study of CD8+CD57+ T cells in acquired aplastic anemia. Overall study: CD4+ and CD8+ cells, once sorted, gave DNA averaging about 3 ug.

Investigators profiled TCR beta VDJ and CDR3 from genomic DNA template. From the reads, TCRdb called clonotypes with MiXCR, one entry per CDR3 protein. Of some 200,000 distinct CDR3 sequences listed, over 60% are singletons. Study-level findings and limits: Researchers reported that CD8+ Simpson's diversity was not significantly different in patients versus controls.

CDR3 length: 13 amino acids. CDR1 and CDR2 (germline): LNHDA, SQIVND (reference sequence). V was cut by 7 bases and J by 3 bases, with 11 bases left in between. Sequencing input: sorted CD4+, CD8+, or CD8+CD57+ T cells (not recorded which) from PBMCs. The sequence came from a human donor in good health. This chain connects TRBV19 to TRBJ2-3; D not certain. The CDR3 region is CASKVEGTDTQYF. Written as DNA, the CDR3 is TGTGCCAGTAAGGTAGAAGGGACAGATACGCAGTATTTT. The full variable domain, with the rest looked up from reference TRBV19 and TRBJ2-3, is DGGITQSPKYLFRKEGQNVTLSCEQNLNHDAMYWYRQDPGQGLRLIYYSQIVNDFQKGDIAEGYSVSREKKESFPLTVTSAQKNPTAFYLCASKVEGTDTQYFGPGTRLTVL.